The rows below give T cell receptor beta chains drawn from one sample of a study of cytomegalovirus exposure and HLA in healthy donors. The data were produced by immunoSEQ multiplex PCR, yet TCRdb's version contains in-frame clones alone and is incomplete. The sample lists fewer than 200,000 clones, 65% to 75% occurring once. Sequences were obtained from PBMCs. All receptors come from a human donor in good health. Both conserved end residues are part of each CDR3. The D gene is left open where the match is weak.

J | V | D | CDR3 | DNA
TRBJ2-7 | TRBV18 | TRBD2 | CASSPRLADPYEQYF | TGTGCCAGCTCACCGAGACTAGCGGATCCCTACGAGCAGTACTTC
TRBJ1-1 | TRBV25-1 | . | CASSGSFSTEAFF | TGTGCCAGCAGCGGGTCCTTCTCCACTGAAGCTTTCTTT
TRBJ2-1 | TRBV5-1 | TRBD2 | CASSLDGGGAIYNEQFF | TGCGCCAGCAGCTTGGACGGCGGGGGGGCTATATACAATGAGCAGTTCTTC
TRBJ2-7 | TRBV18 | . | CASSPPTPNYEQYF | TGTGCCAGCTCACCACCTACTCCTAACTACGAGCAGTACTTC
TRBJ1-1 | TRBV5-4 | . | CASRLGGVNTEAFF | TGTGCCAGCAGACTAGGGGGAGTTAACACTGAAGCTTTCTTT
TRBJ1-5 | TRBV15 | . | CATSRESAGFSNQPQHF | TGTGCCACCAGCAGAGAATCTGCGGGGTTTAGCAATCAGCCCCAGCATTTT
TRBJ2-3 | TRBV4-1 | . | CASSQGNHEGTQYF | TGCGCCAGCAGCCAAGGGAACCACGAGGGTACGCAGTATTTT
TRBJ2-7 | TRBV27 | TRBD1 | CASSFSGQGTHEQYF | TGTGCCAGCAGTTTTTCGGGACAGGGGACCCACGAGCAGTACTTT
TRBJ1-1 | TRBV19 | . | CASSIDSRYTEAFF | TGTGCCAGTAGTATCGACAGTCGATACACTGAAGCTTTCTTT
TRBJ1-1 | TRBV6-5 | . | CASSSLREAFF | TGTGCCAGCAGTTCCCTCAGAGAAGCTTTCTTT
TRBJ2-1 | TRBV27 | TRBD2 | CASSLGTSGVYEQFF | TGTGCCAGCAGTTTAGGGACTAGCGGGGTCTATGAGCAGTTCTTC